This paragraph reports one TCR beta chain. The sample is drawn from a study of blood T cell repertoires in COVID-19. Method: immunoSEQ multiplex PCR; TCRdb's copy keeps in-frame clones and lacks some. The sample holds approximately 190,000 clones; about four fifths are singletons and the top ten take about 6.5%. Germline loops: CDR1 SNHLY, CDR2 FYNNEI. The CDR3 is made up of 16 amino acids. The germline V and J ends were trimmed by 0 bases and 1 base, with 13 bases remaining between them. This sequence was found in a woman aged 40 to 49 with acute or convalescent COVID-19. The chain links TRBV2 to TRBJ2-7; the D is unclear. The sequencing sample was made of peripheral blood. For the CDR3, the DNA is TGTGCCAGCAGTGAAGCGCTGGGTGCGGTGTCCTACGAGCAGTACTTC. Its protein is CASSEALGAVSYEQYF.